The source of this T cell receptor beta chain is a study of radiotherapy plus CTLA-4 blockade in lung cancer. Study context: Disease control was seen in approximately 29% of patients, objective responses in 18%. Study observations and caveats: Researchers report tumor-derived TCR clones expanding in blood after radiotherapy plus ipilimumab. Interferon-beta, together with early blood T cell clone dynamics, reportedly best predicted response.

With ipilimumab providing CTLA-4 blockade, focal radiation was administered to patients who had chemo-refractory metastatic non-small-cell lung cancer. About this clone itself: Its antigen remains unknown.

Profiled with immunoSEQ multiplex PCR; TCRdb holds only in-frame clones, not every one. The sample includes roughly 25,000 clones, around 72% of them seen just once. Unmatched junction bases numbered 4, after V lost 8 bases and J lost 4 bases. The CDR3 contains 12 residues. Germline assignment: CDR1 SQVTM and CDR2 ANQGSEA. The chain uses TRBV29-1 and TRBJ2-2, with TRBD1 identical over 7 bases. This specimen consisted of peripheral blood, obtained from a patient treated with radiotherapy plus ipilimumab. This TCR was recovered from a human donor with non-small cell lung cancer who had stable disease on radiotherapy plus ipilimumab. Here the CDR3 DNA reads TGCAGCTCAAAGGGGGCCACCGGGGAGCTGTTTTTT. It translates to CSSKGATGELFF.